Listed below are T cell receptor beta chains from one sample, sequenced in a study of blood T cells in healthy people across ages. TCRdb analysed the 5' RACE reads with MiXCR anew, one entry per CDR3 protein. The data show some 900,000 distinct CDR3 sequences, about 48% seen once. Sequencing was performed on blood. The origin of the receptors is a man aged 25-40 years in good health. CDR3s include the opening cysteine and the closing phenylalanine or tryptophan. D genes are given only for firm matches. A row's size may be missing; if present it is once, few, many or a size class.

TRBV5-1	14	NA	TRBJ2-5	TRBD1	TGCGCCAGCAGCTTTTCCGGGACAGGGGATTTTCGGTACTTC	CASSFSGTGDFRYF
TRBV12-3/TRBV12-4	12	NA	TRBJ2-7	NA	TGTGCCGGCAGCCCAGTTCCCTACGAGCAGTACTTC	CAGSPVPYEQYF
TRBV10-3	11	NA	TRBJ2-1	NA	TGTGCCATCGACCAGGGTAGGGGTCAGTTCTTC	CAIDQGRGQFF
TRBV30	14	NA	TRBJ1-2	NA	TGTGCCTGGATCCCCCCGCTCCGGGGCTATGGCTACACCTTC	CAWIPPLRGYGYTF
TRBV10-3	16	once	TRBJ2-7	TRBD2	TGTGCCATCAGTGGGGGTAGCGGGGCGGTTTCCTACGAGCAGTACTTC	CAISGGSGAVSYEQYF
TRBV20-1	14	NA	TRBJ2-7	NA	TGCAGTGCCCAAGACCGGGACACGACCTACGAGCAGTACTTC	CSAQDRDTTYEQYF
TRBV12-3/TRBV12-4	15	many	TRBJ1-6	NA	TGTGCCAGCAGGACAGCCGGACCAGCGAATTCACCCCTCCACTTT	CASRTAGPANSPLHF
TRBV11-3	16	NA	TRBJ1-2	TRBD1	TGTGCCAGCAGCTTAGATTCCTCGGACAGGGGCCATGGCTACACCTTC	CASSLDSSDRGHGYTF
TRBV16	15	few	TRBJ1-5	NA	TGTGCCAGCAGCCAATCTGGAGACCACCTCACGCCCCAGCATTTT	CASSQSGDHLTPQHF
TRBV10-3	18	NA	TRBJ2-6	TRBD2	TGTGCCACTCGGACGACTAGCGGGGATGGGGCTGGGGCCAACGTCCTGACTTTC	CATRTTSGDGAGANVLTF
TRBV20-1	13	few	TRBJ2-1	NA	TGCAGTGCTAGAACCTCGACCTACAATGAGCAGTTCTTC	CSARTSTYNEQFF
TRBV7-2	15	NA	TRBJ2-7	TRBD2	TGTGCCAGCAGTCCGTCTAGCGGGGGGAGGTACGAGCAGTACTTC	CASSPSSGGRYEQYF
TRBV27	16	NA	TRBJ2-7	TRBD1	TGTGCCAGCTCTCTTACAGGAGGGACAGGGGGCTACGAGCAGTACTTC	CASSLTGGTGGYEQYF
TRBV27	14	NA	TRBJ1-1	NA	TGTGCCAGCGGAAGCCGGGACGTGAACACTGAAGCTTTCTTT	CASGSRDVNTEAFF
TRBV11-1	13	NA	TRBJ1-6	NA	TGTGCCAGCAGTGGACGGGAAGATTCACCCCTCCACTTT	CASSGREDSPLHF
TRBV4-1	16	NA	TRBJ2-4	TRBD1	TGCGCCAGCAGCCTCTCCTTCGGGACAGTAAAAAACATTCAGTACTTC	CASSLSFGTVKNIQYF
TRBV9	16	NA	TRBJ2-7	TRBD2	TGTGCCAGCAGCGAGGGGAGCGGGGGGCGCAGGTACGAGCAGTACTTC	CASSEGSGGRRYEQYF
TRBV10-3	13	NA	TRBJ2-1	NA	TGTGCCATCAGTGAGGGGGCCGTCAATGAGCAGTTCTTC	CAISEGAVNEQFF
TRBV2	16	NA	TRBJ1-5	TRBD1	TGTGCCAGCAGTGAAAGGTCCACAGGGGTTAATCAGCCCCAGCATTTT	CASSERSTGVNQPQHF
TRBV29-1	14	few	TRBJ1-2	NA	TGCAGCGTTGATCCCTCCGGTGTGAGCTATGGCTACACCTTC	CSVDPSGVSYGYTF
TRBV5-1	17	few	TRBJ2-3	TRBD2	TGCGCCAGCAGCCTACTATCCCTAGCGGGGACCACAGATACGCAGTATTTT	CASSLLSLAGTTDTQYF
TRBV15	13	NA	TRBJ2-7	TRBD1	TGTGCCACCGAGGACAGGGAGACCTACGAGCAGTACTTC	CATEDRETYEQYF
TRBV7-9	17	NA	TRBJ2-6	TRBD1	TGTGCCAGCAGCTTCCCAGACAGGGTCTCTGGGGCCAACGTCCTGACTTTC	CASSFPDRVSGANVLTF
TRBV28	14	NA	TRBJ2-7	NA	TGTGCCAGCAACTCTCGTCCGAGCTCCTACGAGCAGTACTTC	CASNSRPSSYEQYF
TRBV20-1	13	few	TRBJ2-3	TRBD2	TGCAGTTCCGGGACTAGCAGCACAGATACGCAGTATTTT	CSSGTSSTDTQYF
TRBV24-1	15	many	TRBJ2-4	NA	TGTGCCACCAGCAGCTCTAGGGGCCGTCTCGAGGAGCAGTACTTC	CATSSSRGRLEEQYF
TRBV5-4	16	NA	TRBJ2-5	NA	TGTGCCAGCAGCTCCAAAACAACAGGGATCCAAGAGACCCAGTACTTC	CASSSKTTGIQETQYF
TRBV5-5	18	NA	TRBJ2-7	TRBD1	TGTGCCAGCAGCTACTTACACCCTGGGTACAGGGGGGCCTACGAGCAGTACTTC	CASSYLHPGYRGAYEQYF
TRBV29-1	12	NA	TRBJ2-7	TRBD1	TGCAGCGCTCGGGACAGTTCCTACAAGCAGTACTTC	CSARDSSYKQYF
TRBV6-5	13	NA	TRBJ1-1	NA	TGTGCCAGCAGGGCAGGCTCCCTCACTGAAGCTTTCTTT	CASRAGSLTEAFF
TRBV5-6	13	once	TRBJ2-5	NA	TGTGCCAGCAGCCGTGACAGAAAAGAGACCCAGTACTTC	CASSRDRKETQYF
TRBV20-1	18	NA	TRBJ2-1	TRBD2	TGCAGTGCTCGAAGGGGGACTAGCGGCATAATCTCCTACAATGAGCAGTTCTTC	CSARRGTSGIISYNEQFF
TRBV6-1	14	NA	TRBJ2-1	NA	TGTGCCAGCAGCTACAGGGCCCTCTACAATGAGCAGTTCTTC	CASSYRALYNEQFF
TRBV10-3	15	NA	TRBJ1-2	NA	TGTGCCATCAGTGGGCAGTCTATTGGATTCTATGGCTACACCTTC	CAISGQSIGFYGYTF
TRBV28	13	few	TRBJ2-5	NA	TGTGCCACTGGGAGGCTCCACTTGGAGACCCAGTACTTC	CATGRLHLETQYF
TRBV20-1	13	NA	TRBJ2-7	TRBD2	TGCAGTGCTCACCGGGGACTACCCTACGAGCAGTACTTC	CSAHRGLPYEQYF
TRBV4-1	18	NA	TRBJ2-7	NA	TGCGCCAGCAGCCAAGATCTCTTCGGTCTAGGGCATACCTACGAGCAGTACTTC	CASSQDLFGLGHTYEQYF
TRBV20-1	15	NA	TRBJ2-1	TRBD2	TGCAGTGCTAGAGTAGCGGGGGGGCCTCAAGAGACCCAGTTCTTC	CSARVAGGPQETQFF
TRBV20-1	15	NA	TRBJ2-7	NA	TGCAGTGCTCCCCTAAAACCGGGACTCGCCTACGAGCAGTACTTC	CSAPLKPGLAYEQYF
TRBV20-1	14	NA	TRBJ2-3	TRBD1	TGCAGTGCGGGGACAGGGGTTGGCACAGATACGCAGTATTTT	CSAGTGVGTDTQYF
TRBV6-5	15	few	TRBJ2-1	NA	TGTGCCAGCAGTTACGGAGACTCCTTTGGCGTGGAGCAGTTCTTC	CASSYGDSFGVEQFF
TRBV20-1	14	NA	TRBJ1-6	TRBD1	TGCAGTGCTGGCCCCGGGACAGAGAATTTACCCCTCCACTTT	CSAGPGTENLPLHF
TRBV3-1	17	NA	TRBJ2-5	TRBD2	TGTGCCAGCAGCCCGTGGACTAGCGGGGGCCAACAAGAGACCCGGTACTTC	CASSPWTSGGQQETRYF
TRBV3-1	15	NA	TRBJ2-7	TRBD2	TGTGCCAGCCAACGGACTAGCGGGGGGGTGCACGAGCAGTACTTC	CASQRTSGGVHEQYF
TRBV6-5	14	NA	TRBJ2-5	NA	TGTGCCAGCAGTTACTCGGCATCAAGGGAGACCCAGTACTTC	CASSYSASRETQYF
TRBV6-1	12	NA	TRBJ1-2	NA	TGTGCCAGCAGTGAAACCCACTATGGCTACACCTTC	CASSETHYGYTF
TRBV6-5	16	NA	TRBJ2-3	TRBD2	TGTGCCAGCAGTTTCGGGGCTAGCGGGGGCACAGATACGCAGTATTTT	CASSFGASGGTDTQYF